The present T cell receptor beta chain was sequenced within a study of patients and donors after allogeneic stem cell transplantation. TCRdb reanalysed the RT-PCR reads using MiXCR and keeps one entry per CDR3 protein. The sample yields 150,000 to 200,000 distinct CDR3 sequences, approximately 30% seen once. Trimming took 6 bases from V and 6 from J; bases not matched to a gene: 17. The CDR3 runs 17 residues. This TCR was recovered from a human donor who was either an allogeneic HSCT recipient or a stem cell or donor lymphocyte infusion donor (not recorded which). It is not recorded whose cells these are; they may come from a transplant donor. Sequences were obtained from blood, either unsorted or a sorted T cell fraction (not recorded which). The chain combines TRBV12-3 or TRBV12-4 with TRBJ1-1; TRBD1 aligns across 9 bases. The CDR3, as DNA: TGTGCCAGCAGCCTACGGACAGGGGCGGCTTCTCACCCTGAAGCTTTCTTT. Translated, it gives CASSLRTGAASHPEAFF.